This TCR beta chain was identified in a study of vaccination effects on CD4 cells after COVID-19. Germline CDR1 and CDR2: SGHRS and YFSETQ. V lost 3 bases, J lost 2 bases, and 14 bases lay in between. The CDR3 has 16 amino acids. Whole-study results and caveats: After vaccination, at late timepoints, clones induced by infection and by vaccine contracted markedly.

Sequencing was preceded by expansion of antigen-specific CD4+ T cells with viral peptide pools in the ViraFEST assay. Culture lasted roughly eleven days before CD4+ T cell isolation. BNT162b2 vaccine or mRNA-1273 vaccine was given to participants in two doses. Vaccine recipients had no previous SARS-CoV-2 infection; their nucleocapsid antibodies were negative. The authors replaced half the medium with IL-2 medium on days 3 and 7. Sequencing was performed with immunoSEQ multiplex PCR; in TCRdb, only in-frame clones are kept and a portion is missing. The sample consists of approximately 61,000 clones, less than 80% of them appearing once. Of note for this clone: The antigen is unknown.

This material consisted of CD4+ T cells from PBMCs cultured with HCoV-229E spike peptides, taken after COVID-19 vaccination. The rearrangement uses TRBV5-1 and TRBJ2-2; D perhaps matches TRBD1 (6 bases). The source of this sequence is a human donor who received a COVID-19 vaccine. The DNA of the CDR3 is TGCGCCAGCAGCTCCATAGGGGGAAGAAACACCGGGGAGCTGTTTTTT. The encoded protein is CASSSIGGRNTGELFF.